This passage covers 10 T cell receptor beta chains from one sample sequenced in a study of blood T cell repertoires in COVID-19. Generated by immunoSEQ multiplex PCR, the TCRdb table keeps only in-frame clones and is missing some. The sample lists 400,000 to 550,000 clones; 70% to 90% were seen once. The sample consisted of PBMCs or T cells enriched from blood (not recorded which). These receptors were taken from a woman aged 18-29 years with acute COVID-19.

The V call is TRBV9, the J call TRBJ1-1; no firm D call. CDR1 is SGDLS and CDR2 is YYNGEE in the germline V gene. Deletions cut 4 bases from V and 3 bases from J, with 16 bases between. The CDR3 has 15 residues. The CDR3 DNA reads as TGTGCCAGCAGCTCCCCCGTTGATGGGCACACTGAAGCTTTCTTT. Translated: CASSSPVDGHTEAFF.

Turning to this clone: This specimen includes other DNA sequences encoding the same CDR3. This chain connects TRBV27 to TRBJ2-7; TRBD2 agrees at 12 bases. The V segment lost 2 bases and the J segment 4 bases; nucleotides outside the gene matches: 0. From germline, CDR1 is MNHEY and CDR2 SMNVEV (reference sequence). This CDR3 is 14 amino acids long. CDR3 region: CASSLGTSGYEQYF. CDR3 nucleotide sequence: TGTGCCAGCAGTTTAGGGACTAGCGGGTACGAGCAGTACTTC.

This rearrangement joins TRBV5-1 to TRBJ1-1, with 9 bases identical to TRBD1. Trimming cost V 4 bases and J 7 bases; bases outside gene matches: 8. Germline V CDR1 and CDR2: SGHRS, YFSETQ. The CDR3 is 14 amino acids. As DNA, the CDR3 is TGCGCCAGCAGCCCATGGACAGGGGAGGGTGAAGCTTTCTTT. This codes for CASSPWTGEGEAFF.

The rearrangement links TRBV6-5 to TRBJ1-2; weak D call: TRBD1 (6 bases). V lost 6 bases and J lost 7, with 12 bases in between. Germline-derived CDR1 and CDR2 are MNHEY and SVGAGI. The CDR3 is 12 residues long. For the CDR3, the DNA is TGTGCCAGCAGAGTACAGGGAACTGGCTACACCTTC. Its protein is CASRVQGTGYTF.

The CDR3 DNA is TGTGCCTGGGGGGTAGCGTCGGAGGGTGAAAAACTGTTTTTT. Protein product: CAWGVASEGEKLFF. The chain recombines TRBV30 with TRBJ1-4; D remains ambiguous. This CDR3 spans 14 amino acids. The V end was cut by 5 bases, the J end by 7 bases, with 17 bases between. Germline-derived CDR1 and CDR2 are GTSNPN and SVGIG (reference sequence).

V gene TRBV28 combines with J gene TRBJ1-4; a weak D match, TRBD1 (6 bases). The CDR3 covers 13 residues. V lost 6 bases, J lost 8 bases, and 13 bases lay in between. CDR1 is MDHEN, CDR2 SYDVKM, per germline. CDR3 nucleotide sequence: TGTGCCAGCAGCGGACAGTTCCAGGAAAAACTGTTTTTT. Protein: CASSGQFQEKLFF.

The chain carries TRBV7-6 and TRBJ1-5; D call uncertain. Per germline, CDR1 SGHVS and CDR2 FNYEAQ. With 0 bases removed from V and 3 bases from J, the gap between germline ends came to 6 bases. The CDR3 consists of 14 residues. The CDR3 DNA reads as TGTGCCAGCAGCTTAGCACAGAACAATCAGCCCCAGCATTTT. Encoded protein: CASSLAQNNQPQHF.

In nucleotides, the CDR3 is TGTGCCAGCAGCACGGGACAGCAATACGAGCAGTACTTC. Amino acid sequence: CASSTGQQYEQYF. This sequence joins TRBV5-4 and TRBJ2-7; TRBD1 agrees at 7 bases. The germline gives CDR1 SGHNT, CDR2 YYREEE (reference sequence). V shed 4 bases and J 4 bases; nucleotides not matched to a gene: 5. The CDR3 spans 13 residues.

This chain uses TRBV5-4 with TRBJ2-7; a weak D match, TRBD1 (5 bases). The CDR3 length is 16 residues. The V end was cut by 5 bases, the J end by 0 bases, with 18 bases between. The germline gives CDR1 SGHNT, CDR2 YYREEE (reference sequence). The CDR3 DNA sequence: TGTGCCAGCAGTTCCTCCAACAGGCGATCCTCCTACGAGCAGTACTTC. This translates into CASSSSNRRSSYEQYF.

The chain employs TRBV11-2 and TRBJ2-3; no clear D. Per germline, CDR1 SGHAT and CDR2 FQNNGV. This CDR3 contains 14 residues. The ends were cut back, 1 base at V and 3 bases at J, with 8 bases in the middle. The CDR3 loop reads CASSLGLVTDTQYF. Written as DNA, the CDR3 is TGTGCCAGCAGCTTAGGTCTAGTAACAGATACGCAGTATTTT.